The 28 T cell receptor beta chains below all came from one sample that was sequenced in a study of cytomegalovirus exposure and HLA in healthy donors. Researchers ran the PCR with 60 Vbeta and 13 Jbeta primers. Profiled with immunoSEQ multiplex PCR; TCRdb holds only in-frame clones, not every one. This repertoire shows some 130,000 clones, roughly 78% found once; its top ten account for under 3%. The sample comprised PBMCs. These receptor sequences come from a man between 25 and 39 years old in good health and CMV-seronegative.

The chain combines TRBV28 with TRBJ1-2, with 9 positions matching TRBD1. CDR1 MDHEN and CDR2 SYDVKM come from the germline V gene. The CDR3 extends over 14 amino acids. V lost 5 bases, J lost 3 bases, and 4 bases stayed unmatched. DNA for the CDR3: TGTGCCAGCAGTACCGGGACAGGGTACTATGGCTACACCTTC. This gives the protein CASSTGTGYYGYTF.

This clone occurred a few times. The chain is built from TRBV7-9 and TRBJ2-1; TRBD2 agrees at 8 bases. Trimming cost V 6 bases and J 5 bases; bases outside gene matches: 9. This CDR3 has 15 residues. Germline CDR1 reads SEHNR; CDR2 reads FQNEAQ (reference sequence). CDR3 residues: CASRIAGLGDNEQFF. CDR3 sequence (DNA): TGTGCCAGCAGAATAGCGGGATTAGGGGACAATGAGCAGTTCTTC.

The chain is built from TRBV6-5 and TRBJ2-5; the D is unclear. The CDR3 consists of 15 residues. Germline assignment: CDR1 MNHEY and CDR2 SVGAGI. Trimming cost V 0 bases and J 2 bases, with 10 bases left between them. CDR3 in DNA: TGTGCCAGCAGTTACTCGTTACTGGTGCAAGAGACCCAGTACTTC. Encoded protein: CASSYSLLVQETQYF.

This chain connects TRBV5-1 to TRBJ2-5; the D gene is possibly TRBD2 (6 bases). Per the germline V gene, CDR1 is SGHRS and CDR2 is YFSETQ. Trimming removed 1 base from V and 2 bases from J, with 12 bases in between. The CDR3 runs 15 residues. CDR3: CASSLSTSSQETQYF. CDR3 nucleotide sequence: TGCGCCAGCAGCTTGAGTACTAGCTCTCAAGAGACCCAGTACTTC.

The V and J genes are TRBV18 and TRBJ2-7; the match to TRBD2 covers 10 bases. Germline V lookup: CDR1 KGHSH, CDR2 LQKENI. Trimming took 3 bases from V and 5 from J; bases not matched to a gene: 4. The CDR3 runs 14 residues. CDR3 amino acids: CASSPLAGADEQYF. CDR3 DNA sequence: TGTGCCAGCTCACCCCTAGCGGGAGCGGACGAGCAGTACTTC.

V is TRBV4-1 and J is TRBJ2-7; TRBD2 matches at 7 bases. The CDR3 length is 14 residues. Germline V gene sequence: CDR1 MGHRA, CDR2 YSYEKL. Trimming cost V 0 bases and J 6 bases; bases outside gene matches: 5. CDR3 DNA sequence: TGCGCCAGCAGCCAAGAATCCGGGGGGATCGAGCAGTACTTC. Amino acid sequence: CASSQESGGIEQYF.

This rearrangement joins TRBV5-1 to TRBJ1-1, with 7 bases aligning to TRBD1. V lost 2 bases and J lost 1; bases outside the gene matches: 14. This CDR3 spans 18 amino acids. Germline values: CDR1 SGHRS, CDR2 YFSETQ. CDR3 bases: TGCGCCAGCAGCTTAGATCGCAGAAGACCAGGGGGGAACACTGAAGCTTTCTTT. It encodes CASSLDRRRPGGNTEAFF.

This clone has just one count. The junction and the germline gene differ at one end; a read error may be behind it. As DNA, the CDR3 is TGTGCCAGTAGTACAGACTACAGAGCCAATCAGCCCCAGAATTTT. This encodes CASSTDYRANQPQNF. This sequence joins TRBV19 and TRBJ1-5; D unresolved. Germline V lookup: CDR1 LNHDA, CDR2 SQIVND (reference sequence). The CDR3 covers 15 residues.

The CDR3 DNA is TGCGCCAGCAGGTCCGGGACAGGGGGCCCGTACGAGCAGTACTTC. Protein: CASRSGTGGPYEQYF. The chain couples TRBV10-1 to TRBJ2-7; 12 bases are a match to TRBD1. This CDR3 has 15 amino acids. Germline CDR1 and CDR2: WNHNN and SYGVQD (reference sequence). J gave up 4 bases and V 6 bases, and 7 bases lay outside the gene matches.

The chain links TRBV10-3 to TRBJ2-7; 9 nucleotides line up with TRBD2. The CDR3 has 15 amino acids. Germline loops: CDR1 ENHRY, CDR2 SYGVKD. V shed 4 bases and J 2 bases; nucleotides not matched to a gene: 6. CDR3 region: CAISGGLAGPYEQYF. The CDR3 DNA follows: TGTGCCATCAGTGGTGGGCTAGCGGGACCCTACGAGCAGTACTTC.

V and J are TRBV7-9 and TRBJ1-4; a weak D match, TRBD1 (5 bases). The V gene's germline CDR1 is SEHNR and CDR2 FQNEAQ (reference sequence). Trimming took 6 bases from V and 6 from J, leaving 14 bases between them. This CDR3 region has 14 residues. CDR3 coding DNA: TGTGCCAGCAGTAGTATAACAGGTGATGAAAAACTGTTTTTT. The encoded protein is CASSSITGDEKLFF.

The CDR3 is CASSLTSGRAGEQYF. As DNA, the CDR3 is TGTGCCAGCAGCTTAACTAGCGGGAGGGCCGGCGAGCAGTACTTC. The chain combines TRBV7-8 with TRBJ2-7; 13 bases line up with TRBD2. CDR1 SGHVS and CDR2 FQNEAQ come from the germline V gene. The CDR3 consists of 15 residues. Losses at the gene ends were 2 bases for V and 6 bases for J; bases not matched to a gene: 4.

This chain joins TRBV10-1 and TRBJ2-1, with TRBD2 identical over 7 bases. Losses at the gene ends were 2 bases for V and 16 bases for J; bases not matched to a gene: 11. Looked up from germline, CDR1 is WNHNN and CDR2 is SYGVQD (reference sequence). The CDR3 loop spans 13 amino acids. CDR3 loop: CASSEGGGSSRFF. Written as DNA, the CDR3 is TGCGCCAGCAGTGAGGGAGGCGGGAGCTCGCGATTCTTC.

This clone appeared once. This chain connects TRBV7-2 to TRBJ2-3; 11 nucleotides line up with TRBD2. Germline V gene lookup returns CDR1 SGHTA and CDR2 FQGNSA. The CDR3 sequence is 15 residues long. Germline trimming cut 5 bases from V and 4 bases from J; bases unmatched to any gene: 5. CDR3 DNA sequence: TGTGCCAGCAGCCGACTAGCGGGAAGGGCAGATACGCAGTATTTT. Translating gives CASSRLAGRADTQYF. Complete variable domain (other parts from reference TRBV7-2 and TRBJ2-3): GAGVSQSPSNKVTEKGKDVELRCDPISGHTALYWYRQSLGQGLEFLIYFQGNSAPDKSGLPSDRFSAERTGGSVSTLTIQRTQQEDSAVYLCASSRLAGRADTQYFGPGTRLTVL.

This clone was found a few times. The CDR3 here is CASSWTERETQYF. CDR3 nucleotide sequence: TGTGCCAGCAGTTGGACCGAGCGGGAGACCCAGTACTTC. This sequence joins TRBV6-6 and TRBJ2-5, with TRBD2 as a possible D gene (5 bases). The germline gives CDR1 MNHNY, CDR2 SVGAGI (reference sequence). The CDR3 contains 13 residues. Between the trimmed V and J ends, which lost 4 bases and 5 bases, there was a span of 11 bases.

The chain has TRBV6-5 and TRBJ2-3; D uncertain. The CDR3 loop spans 11 amino acids. Looked up from germline, CDR1 is MNHEY and CDR2 is SVGAGI. V was shortened by 5 bases and J by 10 bases, with 10 bases between the two germline ends. The CDR3 region has the DNA TGTGCCAGCAGTGACACCACGGCGCAGTATTTT. Amino acid sequence: CASSDTTAQYF.

This clone was seen a handful of times. This rearrangement joins TRBV6-1 to TRBJ2-7, with TRBD2 identical over 7 bases. Germline CDR1 reads MNHNS; CDR2 reads SASEGT. The V segment lost 0 bases and the J segment 2 bases; nucleotides outside the gene matches: 7. The CDR3 is made up of 16 amino acids. The CDR3, as DNA: TGTGCCAGCAGTGAAGCGCTCGGGGGGTTCCCCTACGAGCAGTACTTC. Translation: CASSEALGGFPYEQYF.

In its sample, this clone was seen a few times. The chain's CDR3 is CASSRVWRGPQEKLFF. Written as DNA, the CDR3 is TGTGCCAGCAGTCGGGTGTGGCGGGGGCCCCAAGAAAAACTGTTTTTT. The chain couples TRBV7-6 to TRBJ1-4; D may be TRBD1 (6 bases). With 6 bases removed from V and 8 bases from J, the gap between germline ends came to 22 bases. CDR3 length: 16 amino acids. Per germline, CDR1 SGHVS and CDR2 FNYEAQ.

The V gene is TRBV28, the J gene TRBJ2-5; D gene ambiguous. The end of the DNA fits TRBJ2-7 better, so the J call may be wrong. The V gene's germline CDR1 is MDHEN and CDR2 SYDVKM. This CDR3 contains 13 residues. The CDR3 sequence is CASSITPLGEQYF. DNA for the CDR3: TGTGCCAGCAGCATCACCCCGTTGGGCGAGCAGTACTTC.

The V gene is TRBV9, the J gene TRBJ1-2, with D perhaps matching TRBD1 (5 bases). The germline CDR1 and CDR2 sequences are SGDLS and YYNGEE. V was pared by 0 bases and J by 4 bases, with 10 bases between. CDR3 length: 14 residues. This CDR3 is CASSVAGTAYGYTF. The CDR3 DNA reads as TGTGCCAGCAGCGTAGCGGGGACTGCCTATGGCTACACCTTC.

This chain joins TRBV23-1 and TRBJ2-6; 8 positions agree with TRBD1. TRBV23-1 is known as an ORF, though its function is uncertain. The CDR3 contains 20 residues. V lost 4 bases to trimming and J lost 1 base; unmatched junction nucleotides: 15. CDR3 DNA sequence: TGCGCCAGCAGTCGAGACAGACAGGGACAGGAAATTTCTGGGGCCAACGTCCTGACTTTC. It encodes CASSRDRQGQEISGANVLTF.

J is TRBJ1-5 and V is TRBV6-5; D is possibly TRBD1 (5 bases). This CDR3 contains 14 residues. CDR1 and CDR2 (germline): MNHEY, SVGAGI. V was shortened by 2 bases and J by 5 bases, with 10 bases between the two germline ends. The CDR3 coding sequence is TGTGCCAGCAGTTACAGGGGCGGAGATCAGCCCCAGCATTTT. Encoded protein: CASSYRGGDQPQHF.

The chain's CDR3 is CASTPPGSGLTDTQYF. Written as DNA, the CDR3 is TGTGCCAGCACCCCCCCCGGCTCAGGGTTGACAGATACGCAGTATTTT. The chain links TRBV7-9 to TRBJ2-3; D perhaps matches TRBD1 (5 bases). The CDR3 totals 16 residues. The germline V gene encodes CDR1 SEHNR and CDR2 FQNEAQ (reference sequence). V lost 7 bases to trimming and J lost 3 bases, with 20 bases between them.

The V call is TRBV13, the J call TRBJ2-7; 9 nucleotides line up with TRBD1. The germline V gene has CDR1 PRHDT and CDR2 FYEKMQ (reference sequence). The J segment lost 6 bases and the V segment lost 5 bases, leaving 17 bases of the junction unmatched. The length of the CDR3 is 17 residues. Here the CDR3 reads CASSQNNRDRAAGEQYF. In nucleotides, the CDR3 is TGTGCCAGCAGCCAAAATAACCGGGACAGGGCGGCGGGCGAGCAGTACTTC.

This chain uses TRBV13 with TRBJ2-7; 13 bases agree with TRBD2. V lost 5 bases to trimming and J lost 4 bases; unmatched junction nucleotides: 2. Germline V lookup: CDR1 PRHDT, CDR2 FYEKMQ (reference sequence). The CDR3 runs to 14 residues. CDR3 amino acids: CASSPGLAGYEQYF. For the CDR3, the DNA is TGTGCCAGCAGCCCGGGACTAGCGGGATACGAGCAGTACTTC.

The chain is built from TRBV29-1 and TRBJ2-1; 9 bases align to TRBD2. This CDR3 is 14 amino acids long. V dropped 7 bases and J dropped 3; count of bases not matched to a gene: 7. Germline values: CDR1 SQVTM, CDR2 ANQGSEA. CDR3 sequence: CSARGAGGYNEQFF. The DNA for the CDR3 is TGCAGCGCTAGGGGAGCGGGAGGCTACAATGAGCAGTTCTTC.

The chain recombines TRBV27 with TRBJ2-3; possible D gene TRBD2, 5 bases. The CDR3 spans 14 residues. V lost 5 bases and J lost 1, with 10 bases in between. Germline V gene sequence: CDR1 MNHEY, CDR2 SMNVEV (reference sequence). The CDR3 nucleotides read TGTGCCAGCAGTGGACTCTTCGGCACAGATACGCAGTATTTT. Protein: CASSGLFGTDTQYF.

The rearrangement joins TRBV4-3 to TRBJ2-3, with 9 bases lining up with TRBD1. With V trimmed by 1 base and J by 4 bases, 6 bases remained unmatched. Germline V lookup: CDR1 LGHNA, CDR2 YSLEER. This CDR3 region has 16 residues. CDR3 sequence: CASSQVTGGVSDTQYF. DNA of the CDR3: TGCGCCAGCAGCCAAGTAACAGGGGGCGTCTCAGATACGCAGTATTTT.